A single sample gave rise to the 10 T cell receptor beta chains below, sequenced in a study of T cell changes during pregnancy in multiple sclerosis. TCRdb's table, derived via immunoSEQ multiplex PCR, lists solely in-frame clones and lacks some. Of tens of thousands of clones in the sample, about 93% were seen once. The sample was CD4+ T cells from peripheral blood mononuclear cells, taken in the first trimester of pregnancy. All receptors come from a female donor with multiple sclerosis, enrolled in a pregnancy study.

This clone came up once. The rearrangement uses TRBV10-3 and TRBJ1-1; TRBD1 matches at 8 bases. Unmatched junction bases numbered 6, after V lost 10 bases and J lost 2 bases. CDR1 is ENHRY, CDR2 SYGVKD, per germline. This CDR3 has 13 residues. The DNA of the CDR3 is TGTGCCACAGAGGACAGGGCCAACACTGAAGCTTTCTTT. Protein product: CATEDRANTEAFF.

The count of this clone is one. This chain uses TRBV7-9 with TRBJ1-2; D gene uncertain. Per germline, CDR1 SEHNR and CDR2 FQNEAQ (reference sequence). The ends were cut back, 2 bases at V and 4 bases at J, with 11 bases in the middle. There are 14 residues in the CDR3. CDR3 loop: CASSLSEIPYGYTF. Written as DNA, the CDR3 is TGTGCCAGCAGCTTAAGTGAGATACCCTATGGCTACACCTTC.

The chain couples TRBV15 to TRBJ2-5; TRBD2 matches at 12 bases. V lost 6 bases and J lost 5; bases outside the gene matches: 19. Germline CDR1 is LNHNV and CDR2 is YYDKDF (reference sequence). The CDR3 is 19 amino acids. CDR3 residues: CATSQSPRRLAGVGETQYF. The DNA for the CDR3 is TGTGCCACCAGTCAAAGTCCCAGGAGACTAGCGGGGGTAGGGGAGACCCAGTACTTC.

V usage is TRBV9 and J usage is TRBJ2-2, with D uncertain. The germline V and J ends were trimmed by 1 base and 3 bases, with 10 bases remaining between them. The CDR3 covers 15 residues. In germline, CDR1 is SGDLS, CDR2 YYNGEE. CDR3 region: CASSVSPEHTGELFF. In DNA form, the CDR3 reads TGTGCCAGCAGCGTAAGTCCAGAACACACCGGGGAGCTGTTTTTT.

The chain carries TRBV4-2 and TRBJ2-3; 9 nucleotides match TRBD2. J lost 0 bases, V lost 0 bases, and 13 bases had no gene match. Looked up from germline, CDR1 is LGHNA and CDR2 is YNFKEQ. This CDR3 has 20 residues. This CDR3 is CASSQDFSSGATPSTDTQYF. For the CDR3, the DNA is TGTGCCAGCAGCCAAGATTTTTCTAGCGGGGCAACGCCTAGCACAGATACGCAGTATTTT.

The V gene is TRBV7-9, the J gene TRBJ2-5; 9 bases align to TRBD2. CDR1 is SEHNR and CDR2 is FQNEAQ in the germline V gene (reference sequence). This CDR3 is 16 amino acids long. V lost 5 bases to trimming and J lost 3 bases; unmatched junction nucleotides: 10. CDR3: CASSAPAGGWEETQYF. CDR3 sequence (DNA): TGTGCCAGCAGCGCCCCAGCGGGGGGCTGGGAAGAGACCCAGTACTTC. Drawing the rest from reference TRBV7-9 and TRBJ2-5, the complete variable domain is DTGVSQNPRHKITKRGQNVTFRCDPISEHNRLYWYRQTLGQGPEFLTYFQNEAQLEKSRLLSDRFSAERPKGSFSTLEIQRTEQGDSAMYLCASSAPAGGWEETQYFGPGTRLLVL.

The chain combines TRBV2 with TRBJ1-2; tentatively, D is TRBD1 (5 bases). Germline V lookup: CDR1 SNHLY, CDR2 FYNNEI. V dropped 7 bases and J dropped 5 bases, with 14 bases sitting between them. The CDR3 spans 13 residues. The CDR3 region is CASTMHGGYGYTF. The CDR3 region has the DNA TGTGCCAGCACTATGCATGGGGGGTATGGCTACACCTTC.

This clone was detected only a few times. The gene calls are TRBV19 and TRBJ1-6; possibly TRBD1 for D (6 bases). Germline V gene data show CDR1 as LNHDA and CDR2 as SQIVND (reference sequence). This CDR3 has 16 residues. Trimming left V 5 bases short and J 2 bases short, with 13 bases between. CDR3 sequence (DNA): TGTGCCAGTAGTTTTACAGGGATCACCTATAATTCACCCCTCCACTTT. Translated, it gives CASSFTGITYNSPLHF.

V is TRBV5-7 and J is TRBJ1-4; TRBD1 agrees at 7 bases. TRBV5-7 is given ORF status, its function remaining uncertain. The V gene end was trimmed by 3 bases and the J gene end by 7 bases; junction bases not matched to a gene: 18. The CDR3 extends over 18 amino acids. The CDR3 reads CASSCYRDSLRHGEKLFF. The CDR3 region has the DNA TGTGCCAGCAGCTGCTACCGGGACAGCCTACGACATGGTGAAAAACTGTTTTTT.

The J gene is TRBJ2-2, the V gene TRBV5-5; tentative D call: TRBD1 (6 bases). Trimming pared 5 bases from V and 4 bases from J, leaving 18 bases between. The CDR3 runs to 16 residues. CDR1 is SGHKS and CDR2 is YYEKEE in the germline V gene (reference sequence). CDR3 sequence: CASRQNRAWGTGELFF. CDR3 bases: TGTGCCAGCAGACAAAACAGGGCGTGGGGCACCGGGGAGCTGTTTTTT.